These T cell receptor beta chains were read from a single sample in a study of molecular identifiers for immune sequencing clone quantification. Using its own MiXCR run on the PCR reads, TCRdb lists one record per CDR3 protein. Of about 640,000 distinct CDR3 sequences listed, about 20% are singletons. Sequences were obtained from naive CD8+ T cells from blood, with Jurkat cell RNA spiked in. Receptor source: a human donor in good health. Some libraries in this study had Jurkat cell RNA spiked in. Both conserved end residues are part of each CDR3. The D gene is left open where the match is weak. Size values are once, few and many counts, or a class for expanded clones, and some rows have none.

J: TRBJ2-1; D: .; length: 16; V: TRBV7-9; size: few; CDR3: CASRGVKGIAYNEQFF; DNA: TGTGCCAGCAGAGGCGTGAAAGGGATCGCCTACAATGAGCAGTTCTTC
J: TRBJ1-2; D: .; length: 15; V: TRBV2; size: few; CDR3: CASSDYGTNLDGYTF; DNA: TGTGCCAGCAGTGACTACGGGACTAACCTGGATGGCTACACCTTC
J: TRBJ2-7; D: .; length: 13; V: TRBV21-1; size: many; CDR3: CASSAKQQEEQYF; DNA: TGTGCCAGCAGCGCAAAACAACAGGAGGAGCAGTACTTC
J: TRBJ2-2; D: .; length: 16; V: TRBV7-9; size: many; CDR3: CASSLGGISLTGELFF; DNA: TGTGCCAGCAGCTTAGGTGGGATTTCTCTCACCGGGGAGCTGTTTTTT
J: TRBJ2-1; D: TRBD1; length: 13; V: TRBV3-1; size: .; CDR3: CASSWDRGYEQFF; DNA: TGTGCCAGCAGCTGGGACAGGGGCTATGAGCAGTTCTTC
J: TRBJ2-3; D: .; length: 18; V: TRBV20-1; size: .; CDR3: CSAAGLNRDTKINQPQYF; DNA: TGCAGTGCCGCAGGTCTGAACCGGGACACCAAAATCAATCAGCCCCAGTATTTT
J: TRBJ1-5; D: .; length: 12; V: TRBV7-9; size: many; CDR3: CATGTPNQPQHF; DNA: TGTGCCACCGGGACACCAAATCAGCCCCAGCATTTT
J: TRBJ2-3; D: .; length: 14; V: TRBV7-9; size: many; CDR3: CASSFPMGPDTQYF; DNA: TGTGCCAGCAGCTTCCCAATGGGACCAGATACGCAGTATTTT
J: TRBJ2-5; D: TRBD1; length: 15; V: TRBV6-2/TRBV6-3; size: .; CDR3: CASSRDRGWAEIQYF; DNA: TGTGCCAGCAGTCGGGACAGGGGCTGGGCAGAGATCCAGTACTTC
J: TRBJ2-1; D: TRBD2; length: 15; V: TRBV20-1; size: many; CDR3: CSARTSGGDYNEQFF; DNA: TGCAGTGCTAGGACTAGCGGGGGGGACTACAATGAGCAGTTCTTC
J: TRBJ1-5; D: .; length: 14; V: TRBV6-5; size: many; CDR3: CASSATILQEPQHF; DNA: TGTGCCAGCAGTGCCACCATCCTACAGGAGCCCCAGCATTTT
J: TRBJ2-7; D: TRBD2; length: 14; V: TRBV20-1; size: many; CDR3: CSARGTSGSYEQYF; DNA: TGCAGTGCTAGAGGGACTAGCGGGAGCTACGAGCAGTACTTC
J: TRBJ1-1; D: TRBD1; length: 21; V: TRBV7-9; size: many; CDR3: CASSLPGAGRLRDRGEAEAFF; DNA: TGTGCCAGCAGCCTACCTGGGGCGGGGAGGCTTCGGGACAGGGGCGAGGCTGAAGCTTTCTTT
J: TRBJ1-1; D: .; length: 13; V: TRBV13; size: few; CDR3: CASSTGGVTEAFF; DNA: TGTGCCAGCAGCACCGGGGGGGTCACTGAAGCTTTCTTT
J: TRBJ2-1; D: TRBD2; length: 14; V: TRBV4-2; size: .; CDR3: CASSQDGTSNEQFF; DNA: TGTGCCAGCAGCCAAGATGGGACTAGCAATGAGCAGTTCTTC
J: TRBJ2-3; D: .; length: 15; V: TRBV2; size: many; CDR3: CASSNMVGGADTQYF; DNA: TGTGCCAGCAGCAACATGGTGGGGGGAGCAGATACGCAGTATTTT
J: TRBJ2-7; D: .; length: 15; V: TRBV20-1; size: many; CDR3: CSARDRSRASYEQYF; DNA: TGCAGTGCTAGGGATCGTAGTAGGGCGTCCTACGAGCAGTACTTC
J: TRBJ2-2; D: TRBD2; length: 14; V: TRBV7-9; size: .; CDR3: CASSHKRETGELFF; DNA: TGTGCCAGCAGCCACAAGCGGGAAACCGGGGAGCTGTTTTTT
J: TRBJ2-7; D: .; length: 12; V: TRBV20-1; size: many; CDR3: CSATLQNYEQYF; DNA: TGCAGTGCGACTCTTCAGAACTACGAGCAGTACTTC
J: TRBJ2-7; D: .; length: 13; V: TRBV20-1; size: many; CDR3: CSAEDRASYEQYF; DNA: TGCAGTGCCGAGGACCGAGCCTCCTACGAGCAGTACTTC
J: TRBJ1-4; D: TRBD1; length: 16; V: TRBV7-8; size: many; CDR3: CASSYNFGQADEKLFF; DNA: TGTGCCAGCAGCTACAACTTCGGACAGGCGGATGAAAAACTGTTTTTT
J: TRBJ2-5; D: TRBD1; length: 15; V: TRBV7-9; size: many; CDR3: CASSLTGTGQETQYF; DNA: TGTGCCAGCAGCTTAACCGGGACAGGGCAAGAGACCCAGTACTTC
J: TRBJ1-1; D: .; length: 14; V: TRBV20-1; size: many; CDR3: CSATSPAAPTEAFF; DNA: TGCAGTGCTACCTCTCCAGCGGCCCCCACTGAAGCTTTCTTT
J: TRBJ2-3; D: TRBD2; length: 14; V: TRBV5-1; size: many; CDR3: CASSGLADTDTQYF; DNA: TGCGCCAGCAGCGGTCTAGCGGACACAGATACGCAGTATTTT
J: TRBJ1-1; D: .; length: 11; V: TRBV6-5; size: many; CDR3: CASRSGGEAFF; DNA: TGTGCCAGCAGAAGTGGGGGTGAAGCTTTCTTT
J: TRBJ2-2; D: .; length: 14; V: TRBV24-1; size: many; CDR3: CATSDFTASGELFF; DNA: TGTGCCACCAGTGATTTTACAGCATCCGGGGAGCTGTTTTTT
J: TRBJ2-1; D: .; length: 10; V: TRBV2; size: many; CDR3: CASSVYEQFF; DNA: TGTGCCAGCAGTGTATATGAGCAGTTCTTC
J: TRBJ2-1; D: .; length: 13; V: TRBV7-2; size: .; CDR3: CASSLFEYDEQFF; DNA: TGTGCCAGCAGCTTATTCGAGTACGATGAGCAGTTCTTC
J: TRBJ2-5; D: TRBD1; length: 16; V: TRBV7-9; size: many; CDR3: CASSPTTGSLWKTQYF; DNA: TGTGCCAGCAGCCCAACGACAGGGTCACTTTGGAAGACCCAGTACTTC
J: TRBJ1-1; D: .; length: 14; V: TRBV6-2/TRBV6-3; size: .; CDR3: CASSSTYTGLEAFF; DNA: TGTGCCAGCAGTTCCACTTACACGGGACTTGAAGCTTTCTTT
J: TRBJ2-5; D: .; length: 13; V: TRBV13; size: .; CDR3: CASSLGGEEAQYF; DNA: TGTGCCAGCAGCTTGGGGGGTGAAGAGGCCCAGTACTTC
J: TRBJ2-7; D: .; length: 14; V: TRBV20-1; size: .; CDR3: CSAREASIIYEQYF; DNA: TGCAGTGCTAGAGAGGCTAGTATAATCTACGAGCAGTACTTC
J: TRBJ1-1; D: .; length: 14; V: TRBV30; size: many; CDR3: CAWYIGSLNTEAFF; DNA: TGTGCCTGGTACATAGGATCGCTGAACACTGAAGCTTTCTTT
J: TRBJ2-3; D: .; length: 10; V: TRBV28; size: many; CDR3: CATSTGTQYF; DNA: TGTGCTACGTCTACGGGTACGCAGTATTTT
J: TRBJ2-1; D: .; length: 13; V: TRBV6-6; size: .; CDR3: CASSYVLLGRQFF; DNA: TGTGCCAGCAGTTACGTCCTATTGGGGAGGCAGTTCTTC
J: TRBJ1-6; D: TRBD1; length: 15; V: TRBV9; size: many; CDR3: CASSTGTDYNSPLHF; DNA: TGTGCCAGCAGCACAGGGACAGACTATAATTCACCCCTCCACTTT
J: TRBJ2-7; D: .; length: 13; V: TRBV6-1; size: .; CDR3: CASSFLVPYEQYF; DNA: TGTGCCAGCAGCTTTCTAGTTCCCTACGAGCAGTACTTC
J: TRBJ1-1; D: TRBD1; length: 15; V: TRBV9; size: many; CDR3: CASRAKQGANTEAFF; DNA: TGTGCCAGCAGAGCAAAACAGGGGGCCAACACTGAAGCTTTCTTT
J: TRBJ1-5; D: .; length: 16; V: TRBV6-2/TRBV6-3; size: many; CDR3: CASSRITGYGNQPQHF; DNA: TGTGCCAGCAGTCGAATTACAGGGTACGGCAATCAGCCCCAGCATTTT
J: TRBJ2-7; D: TRBD2; length: 17; V: TRBV2; size: .; CDR3: CASSVWVQSGASYEQYF; DNA: TGTGCCAGCAGTGTGTGGGTCCAGAGCGGGGCCTCCTACGAGCAGTACTTC
J: TRBJ2-1; D: .; length: 11; V: TRBV29-1; size: .; CDR3: CSVGASHEQFF; DNA: TGCAGCGTTGGGGCCTCCCATGAGCAGTTCTTC
J: TRBJ2-7; D: .; length: 14; V: TRBV12-3/TRBV12-4; size: many; CDR3: CASSFEMGLVEQYF; DNA: TGTGCCAGCAGTTTTGAGATGGGTCTGGTCGAGCAGTACTTC
J: TRBJ1-2; D: TRBD1; length: 16; V: TRBV28; size: many; CDR3: CASSRAGGGGNYGYTF; DNA: TGTGCCAGCAGCCGGGCAGGGGGCGGAGGGAACTATGGCTACACCTTC
J: TRBJ1-4; D: .; length: 15; V: TRBV13; size: .; CDR3: CASSTRTLTNEKLFF; DNA: TGTGCCAGCAGCACCCGGACGTTGACTAATGAAAAACTGTTTTTT
J: TRBJ1-6; D: .; length: 14; V: TRBV7-9; size: .; CDR3: CASSPDPTDSPLHF; DNA: TGTGCCAGCAGCCCGGATCCTACCGATTCACCCCTCCACTTT
J: TRBJ1-3; D: TRBD1; length: 15; V: TRBV7-6; size: .; CDR3: CASSSRTGPGNTIYF; DNA: TGTGCCAGCAGCTCCCGGACAGGGCCTGGAAACACCATATATTTT
J: TRBJ2-4; D: TRBD1; length: 17; V: TRBV7-9; size: many; CDR3: CASSPGTGGFGKNIQYF; DNA: TGTGCCAGCAGCCCCGGGACAGGGGGCTTTGGCAAAAACATTCAGTACTTC
J: TRBJ2-5; D: .; length: 15; V: TRBV12-3/TRBV12-4; size: many; CDR3: CASSQTTGSGETQYF; DNA: TGTGCCAGCAGTCAAACTACAGGGTCAGGAGAGACCCAGTACTTC
J: TRBJ2-3; D: .; length: 12; V: TRBV7-9; size: many; CDR3: CASSSNGDTQYF; DNA: TGTGCCAGCAGCTCCAACGGGGATACGCAGTATTTT
J: TRBJ2-7; D: .; length: 15; V: TRBV5-8; size: many; CDR3: CASSQDPNYSYEQYF; DNA: TGTGCCAGCAGCCAAGACCCAAACTACTCCTACGAGCAGTACTTC
J: TRBJ2-7; D: TRBD2; length: 14; V: TRBV5-8; size: many; CDR3: CASSFRLAGFEQYF; DNA: TGTGCCAGCAGCTTCCGGCTAGCGGGGTTCGAGCAGTACTTC
J: TRBJ2-2; D: TRBD2; length: 18; V: TRBV4-1; size: many; CDR3: CASSQGLAGGPWTGELFF; DNA: TGCGCCAGCAGCCAAGGATTAGCGGGAGGGCCTTGGACCGGGGAGCTGTTTTTT